These 27 T cell receptor beta chains originate from one sample sequenced in a study of shared clonotypes between healthy human individuals. The assay was immunoSEQ multiplex PCR, and TCRdb's table has in-frame clones only and misses some. The data hold hundreds of thousands of clones, with 98% observed a single time. Naive-designated CD8 cells lacked CD45RO, were positively enriched for CCR7, and omitted terminally differentiated effector memory CD45RA+ cells. Sample: naive CD8+ T cells sorted from blood. Receptors were obtained from a man aged 25-40 years in good health.

V usage is TRBV2 and J usage is TRBJ2-7, with 10 bases identical to TRBD1. The ends lost 3 bases at V and 3 bases at J; junction bases unmatched: 2. This CDR3 region has 14 residues. CDR1 and CDR2 (germline): SNHLY, FYNNEI. DNA for the CDR3: TGTGCCAGCAGTGAGGGACAGGGGCACTACGAGCAGTACTTC. Its protein is CASSEGQGHYEQYF.

The rearrangement uses TRBV11-2 and TRBJ2-7, with D maybe TRBD2 (6 bases). Germline CDR1 SGHAT, CDR2 FQNNGV. The CDR3 length is 14 residues. V was shortened by 7 bases and J by 7 bases, with 20 bases between the two germline ends. The CDR3 DNA reads TGTGCCAGCACCTACTCCCGGTGGCGGGATGAGCAGTACTTC. Protein: CASTYSRWRDEQYF.

The V gene is TRBV27, the J gene TRBJ1-2; TRBD1 is a possible D gene (6 bases). The CDR3 covers 14 residues. The germline V gene has CDR1 MNHEY and CDR2 SMNVEV (reference sequence). V dropped 5 bases and J dropped 4 bases, with 14 bases sitting between them. The CDR3 reads CASSKNRVAYGYTF. As DNA, the CDR3 is TGTGCCAGCAGTAAAAACAGGGTGGCCTATGGCTACACCTTC.

This chain uses TRBV7-9 with TRBJ2-1, with TRBD2 matching 9 bases. Germline CDR1 is SEHNR and CDR2 is FQNEAQ (reference sequence). The CDR3 covers 16 residues. The CDR3 coding sequence is TGTGCAGGAGGGGGGCCAGCGGGAGGCAAATACAATGAGCAGTTCTTC. Translating it yields CAGGGPAGGKYNEQFF.

The J gene is TRBJ2-2, the V gene TRBV11-1, with 11 bases that match TRBD2. This CDR3 has 18 amino acids. Looked up from germline, CDR1 is SGHAT and CDR2 is FQDESV (reference sequence). The V gene end was trimmed by 3 bases and the J gene end by 2 bases; junction bases not matched to a gene: 8. The CDR3 here is CASSFERTSGSNTGELFF. CDR3 sequence (DNA): TGTGCCAGCAGCTTCGAAAGGACTAGCGGGTCCAACACCGGGGAGCTGTTTTTT.

The chain combines TRBV6-5 with TRBJ2-1; D might be TRBD1 (5 bases). CDR3 length: 15 residues. V lost 5 bases to trimming and J lost 0 bases, with 11 bases between them. Germline loops: CDR1 MNHEY, CDR2 SVGAGI. CDR3 bases: TGTGCCAGCAGTCGACAGCAGAACTCCTACAATGAGCAGTTCTTC. Protein sequence: CASSRQQNSYNEQFF.

V usage is TRBV2 and J usage is TRBJ1-1; TRBD1 is a possible D gene (5 bases). Looked up from germline, CDR1 is SNHLY and CDR2 is FYNNEI. The V gene lost 9 bases and the J gene lost 11 bases, with 22 bases spanning the gap. The CDR3 runs to 13 residues. CDR3 nucleotides: TGTGCCAGGGGGGGAGTAAACGAGCTGAGCGCTTTCTTT. This codes for CARGGVNELSAFF.

The chain carries TRBV9 and TRBJ1-3; TRBD1 matches at 7 bases. This CDR3 has 17 amino acids. Germline CDR1 and CDR2: SGDLS and YYNGEE. V dropped 0 bases and J dropped 0; count of bases not matched to a gene: 6. For the CDR3, the DNA is TGTGCCAGCAGCGTAGGATCGGGACAGAGCTCTGGAAACACCATATATTTT. This translates into CASSVGSGQSSGNTIYF. The full variable domain, completed using reference TRBV9 and TRBJ1-3, is DSGVTQTPKHLITATGQRVTLRCSPRSGDLSVYWYQQSLDQGLQFLIQYYNGEERAKGNILERFSAQQFPDLHSELNLSSLELGDSALYFCASSVGSGQSSGNTIYFGEGSWLTVV.

This clone was counted a single time. The chain has TRBV7-9 and TRBJ2-2; no clear D gene. V gave up 4 bases and J gave up 2 bases, with 8 bases separating them. The CDR3 runs to 14 residues. CDR1 and CDR2 (germline): SEHNR, FQNEAQ (reference sequence). Here the CDR3 reads CASSSTFNTGELFF. CDR3 DNA sequence: TGTGCCAGCAGCTCGACTTTCAACACCGGGGAGCTGTTTTTT.

With regard to this clone: The sample contains more than one DNA sequence encoding this CDR3. The chain couples TRBV10-2 to TRBJ2-7; D is perhaps TRBD1 or TRBD2 (5 bases each). V dropped 2 bases and J dropped 6 bases, with 5 bases sitting between them. The CDR3 runs 11 residues. Germline-derived CDR1 and CDR2 are WSHSY and SAAADI. The chain's CDR3 is CASSEGGEQYF. The DNA for the CDR3 is TGCGCCAGCAGTGAGGGGGGCGAGCAGTACTTC.

The V and J genes are TRBV2 and TRBJ2-3, with 10 bases fitting TRBD1. Trimming cost V 6 bases and J 6 bases; bases outside gene matches: 18. This CDR3 comprises 18 residues. Germline CDR1 SNHLY, CDR2 FYNNEI. CDR3 residues: CASRSPPLGTGAGDTQYF. The CDR3 bases are TGTGCCAGCAGATCTCCTCCGCTCGGGACAGGGGCAGGGGATACGCAGTATTTT.

With regard to this clone: Other DNA variants within this sample encode the same CDR3. V usage is TRBV5-4 and J usage is TRBJ2-7; the match to TRBD2 covers 10 bases. Per the germline V gene, CDR1 is SGHNT and CDR2 is YYREEE (reference sequence). The ends lost 4 bases at V and 0 bases at J; junction bases unmatched: 1. The CDR3 is 14 amino acids. The CDR3 coding sequence is TGTGCCAGCAGCCGGACTAGCGGCTCCTACGAGCAGTACTTC. Residues: CASSRTSGSYEQYF.

The CDR3 bases are TGCAGCGTTACGGCTAGGGGTTCGTCGGGAAACACCATATATTTT. Residues: CSVTARGSSGNTIYF. This chain uses TRBV29-1 with TRBJ1-3; D might be TRBD1 (5 bases). The germline V and J ends were trimmed by 5 bases and 4 bases, with 18 bases remaining between them. The CDR3 loop spans 15 amino acids. Germline V gene data show CDR1 as SQVTM and CDR2 as ANQGSEA. Looking up the rest from reference TRBV29-1 and TRBJ1-3 gives the full variable domain: SAVISQKPSRDICQRGTSLTIQCQVDSQVTMMFWYRQQPGQSLTLIATANQGSEATYESGFVIDKFPISRPNLTFSTLTVSNMSPEDSSIYLCSVTARGSSGNTIYFGEGSWLTVV.

The CDR3, as DNA: TGTGCCAGCAGTTTGGCGGGCACCACAGATACGCAGTATTTT. It yields the protein CASSLAGTTDTQYF. This sequence joins TRBV27 and TRBJ2-3, with TRBD2 as a possible D gene (5 bases). Trimming pared 3 bases from V and 2 bases from J, leaving 9 bases between. The CDR3 contains 14 residues. Germline lookup yields CDR1 MNHEY and CDR2 SMNVEV (reference sequence).

This clone was detected only once. The J gene is TRBJ2-7, the V gene TRBV9; D unresolved. This CDR3 has 14 amino acids. Trimming took off 4 bases at V and 0 bases at J, with 11 bases between the two ends. CDR1 and CDR2 (germline): SGDLS, YYNGEE. In DNA form, the CDR3 reads TGTGCCAGCAGCCCAAGGAAGAGCTCCTACGAGCAGTACTTC. This translates into CASSPRKSSYEQYF. The full variable domain, with the rest looked up from reference TRBV9 and TRBJ2-7, is DSGVTQTPKHLITATGQRVTLRCSPRSGDLSVYWYQQSLDQGLQFLIQYYNGEERAKGNILERFSAQQFPDLHSELNLSSLELGDSALYFCASSPRKSSYEQYFGPGTRLTVT.

The chain carries TRBV6-5 and TRBJ2-1; D unclear. In germline, CDR1 is MNHEY, CDR2 SVGAGI. V was cut by 5 bases and J by 9 bases, with 14 bases left in between. This CDR3 is 13 amino acids long. CDR3 amino acids: CASSLNGIREQFF. CDR3 nucleotide sequence: TGTGCCAGCAGTCTGAATGGGATACGTGAGCAGTTCTTC.

This clone has only one observation. J is TRBJ1-3 and V is TRBV7-9; D uncertain. There are 13 residues in the CDR3. Between the trimmed V and J ends, which lost 5 bases and 5 bases, there was a span of 10 bases. Germline-derived CDR1 and CDR2 are SEHNR and FQNEAQ (reference sequence). In nucleotides, the CDR3 is TGTGCCAGCAGCCAGGAGAATAGAAACACCATATATTTT. Protein: CASSQENRNTIYF.

CDR3 protein: CASSSPGLAGGDNEQFF. DNA for the CDR3: TGTGCCAGTAGTTCACCGGGACTAGCGGGAGGGGACAATGAGCAGTTCTTC. V and J are TRBV19 and TRBJ2-1; TRBD2 aligns across 16 bases. The CDR3 loop spans 17 amino acids. Germline V gene data show CDR1 as LNHDA and CDR2 as SQIVND (reference sequence). V was pared by 5 bases and J by 5 bases, with 6 bases of the junction left unmatched.

V usage is TRBV9 and J usage is TRBJ2-1, with 13 positions matching TRBD2. Trimming cost V 5 bases and J 5 bases; bases outside gene matches: 4. CDR1 SGDLS and CDR2 YYNGEE come from the germline V gene. CDR3 length: 15 residues. The CDR3 DNA sequence: TGTGCCAGCAGTCGACTAGCGGGAGGACACAATGAGCAGTTCTTC. This codes for CASSRLAGGHNEQFF.

The chain joins TRBV7-9 to TRBJ2-7; 8 bases line up with TRBD2. Germline-derived CDR1 and CDR2 are SEHNR and FQNEAQ (reference sequence). The CDR3 has 15 amino acids. The ends lost 5 bases at V and 3 bases at J; junction bases unmatched: 9. CDR3 loop: CASSPRRAGVYEQYF. The DNA for the CDR3 is TGTGCCAGCAGCCCACGTCGAGCGGGAGTCTACGAGCAGTACTTC.

The V and J genes are TRBV7-9 and TRBJ2-3; 9 bases fit TRBD2. After removal of 3 bases from V and 4 bases from J, the junction contained 5 bases not matched to a gene. From germline, CDR1 is SEHNR and CDR2 FQNEAQ (reference sequence). The CDR3 runs 15 residues. CDR3 nucleotides: TGTGCCAGCAGCTTCTCTAGCGGGATGTCAGATACGCAGTATTTT. This encodes CASSFSSGMSDTQYF.

The chain recombines TRBV11-2 with TRBJ2-7; the match to TRBD2 covers 8 bases. The length of the CDR3 is 15 residues. J was trimmed by 4 bases and V by 6 bases; bases with no gene match: 11. The germline CDR1 and CDR2 sequences are SGHAT and FQNNGV. In DNA form, the CDR3 reads TGTGCCAGCAGGGCCGGGGGGGGCGCGGAATACGAGCAGTACTTC. This codes for CASRAGGGAEYEQYF.

The rearrangement links TRBV9 to TRBJ2-1; 12 positions match TRBD2. Per the germline V gene, CDR1 is SGDLS and CDR2 is YYNGEE. J was trimmed by 6 bases and V by 3 bases; bases with no gene match: 7. The length of the CDR3 is 16 residues. The CDR3 coding sequence is TGTGCCAGCAGCGACCCCCTAGCGGGAGGGATCAATGAGCAGTTCTTC. This codes for CASSDPLAGGINEQFF.

Of note for this clone: At one boundary the junction diverges from the germline segment, which might be a read error. The V gene is TRBV6-6, the J gene TRBJ2-7, with D possibly matching TRBD2 (5 bases). CDR3 size: 14 residues. The germline V gene encodes CDR1 MNHNY and CDR2 SVGAGI (reference sequence). CDR3 amino acids: CASSHSYVGVEQYF. In DNA form, the CDR3 reads TGTGCCAGCAGTCACTCGTACGTCGGGGTCGAGCAGTACTTC.

The chain has TRBV7-9 and TRBJ2-1, with D tentatively TRBD1 (6 bases). The CDR3 has 15 amino acids. CDR1 is SEHNR and CDR2 is FQNEAQ in the germline V gene (reference sequence). Trimming cost V 1 base and J 5 bases, with 12 bases left between them. CDR3 DNA: TGTGCCAGCAGCTTAGGGTTGGCAGGGGACAATGAGCAGTTCTTC. Amino acids: CASSLGLAGDNEQFF.

The chain carries TRBV7-9 and TRBJ2-7; TRBD1 aligns across 7 bases. With 4 bases clipped from V and 3 bases from J, the junction kept 9 bases outside the gene matches. Germline-derived CDR1 and CDR2 are SEHNR and FQNEAQ (reference sequence). The CDR3 is 15 residues long. In DNA, the CDR3 is TGTGCCAGCAGCTCGACCTCCGGGACAGTCTACGAGCAGTACTTC. Translation: CASSSTSGTVYEQYF.

Note on this clone: Other DNA sequences of this sample code for an identical CDR3. The rearrangement uses TRBV27 and TRBJ2-7; possible D gene TRBD2, 5 bases. Trimming removed 3 bases at V and 1 base at J, with 7 bases between. From germline, CDR1 is MNHEY and CDR2 SMNVEV (reference sequence). The CDR3 sequence is 13 residues long. The CDR3 region is CASSFRGSYEQYF. For the CDR3, the DNA is TGTGCCAGCAGTTTTCGGGGTTCCTACGAGCAGTACTTC.